This T cell receptor beta chain was documented in a study of blood T cells in healthy people across ages (dated by TCRdb to about 2015). Turning to the overall study: Template switching captured roughly one uniquely barcoded TCR beta cDNA molecule per two T cells in model experiments. Age-related changes in TCR beta repertoire diversity were measured in the study by deep sequencing normalized with unique cDNA molecular identifiers. To avoid experimental bias, donors of different ages were randomly spread across the sequencing lanes. Two additional independent replicas of 1 million unique cDNA reads from the same blood draw were analyzed for two donors (one aged 18 to 30 and one aged 80 or older). Four age groups were formed from the donors: young (average 16 years), middle-aged (approximately 42), aged (62) and long-lived (82).

Receptors were amplified or captured by 5' RACE. The reads were generated on an Illumina HiSeq 2500. A second PCR of roughly 7 to 11 cycles was performed with a sample-barcoded 5' primer and a J-beta primer mix. A unique molecular identifier was introduced onto each TCR beta cDNA molecule by a template-switch 5' adaptor carrying 12 random nucleotides. Each sample yielded at least 2.5 million CDR3-containing paired-end reads. All of the RNA was converted into first-strand cDNA using the Mint cDNA synthesis kit, with a TRBC-specific oligonucleotide serving as the primer. Following uracil-DNA glycosylase treatment, a first 18-cycle PCR with universal primers M1SS and BC2_uni_R was performed on all cDNA. As for how the authors treated the data: For normalization, 1 million high-quality reads, each with a distinct molecular identifier, were randomly selected from each sample. Instead of being binned into consensus sequences, reads that shared molecular identifiers were thrown out. MiTCR, run with a Q25 quality threshold and the strictest error-elimination algorithm, handled CDR3 identification, clonotype clustering and error correction. A nonparametric unseen species model with Euler transformation was used to estimate lower-bound total TCR beta diversity. TCRdb reanalyzed the raw reads on its own, using fastp at Q25 for trimming and MiXCR for clone calling, and kept in-frame beta chains. Rows are unified per CDR3 protein, each entry keeping the most common DNA and genes. The V and J calls were determined by TCRdb, not by the authors. A total of 1.2 million to 1.5 million distinct CDR3 sequences appear in this sample, approximately 38% of them only once. In total, the top ten clones hold 7.9% of the sample.

A remark on this clonotype: Its target antigen remains unknown. Base qualities are missing; no much larger clone stands one base away.

V lost 7 bases and J lost 4 bases; the stretch between them is 19 bases long. The CDR3 covers 15 residues, taking in both the cysteine and the phenylalanine. Of all the DNA, just the CDR3 is kept, 45 bases in frame from base 1. Donors were 35 to 40 systemically healthy Caucasian individuals from Russia aged about 6 to 100 years. Around 9.9 milliliters of peripheral blood were collected from each donor into EDTA-treated Vacutainer tubes. Ficoll-Paque density-gradient centrifugation was used to isolate PBMCs, with at least 7 million obtained per sample. Total RNA, at least 6 micrograms per sample, was extracted from PBMCs with Trizol reagent. The percentages of naive CD45RAhigh/CD27high T cells were determined by flow cytometry on a PBMC aliquot from every donor. General conclusions and limits of the study: Observed TCR beta diversity per million T cells fell roughly linearly with age, and a significant reduction was already apparent by age roughly 40. Donor CMV infection status was unknown, potentially confounding age-related changes in expanded clonotypes. Bulk unsorted PBMC profiling prevented conclusive comparison of naive and antigen-experienced compartments. There was a strong correlation between observed TCR beta diversity and the percentage of naive T cells measured by flow cytometry. Estimates of total diversity based on one million sequenced T cells were considered lower bounds and underestimates. Compared with the aged group, more naive CD4+ T cells, fewer expanded clones and increased TCR diversity were shown by the long-lived group, suggesting age selection.

The receptor was derived from a woman aged 18-35 years in good health. The rearranged chain carries TRBV12-3 or TRBV12-4 and TRBJ1-2; no D gene is confidently identified. Material: blood. The DNA is as follows: TGTGCCAGCACCGGAGACCTCTTTTTATTCTATGGCTACACCTTC. Protein translation: CASTGDLFLFYGYTF.